This T cell receptor (beta chain) was sequenced during a study of cytomegalovirus exposure and HLA in healthy donors. Study results and limitations: Cytomegalovirus status was reportedly diagnosed by the classifier with high specificity and sensitivity. Three chains linked to CMV were shown in vitro to be specific for CMV antigens.

In germline, CDR1 is MDHEN, CDR2 SYDVKM. The V and J ends lost 5 bases and 0 bases, in that order; junction bases with no gene match: 15. This CDR3 contains 19 residues. This clone was recorded only once. Its antigen is not known. PCR involved 60 Vbeta and 13 Jbeta primers. Sequencing used immunoSEQ multiplex PCR; TCRdb keeps in-frame clones, though not all of them. The sample gives about 150,000 clones, about four fifths of which show up once; 1% is in the top ten. Sequenced material: PBMCs. This rearrangement joins TRBV28 to TRBJ2-7, with 11 bases aligning to TRBD1. The receptor was derived from a woman between 50 and 59 years old in good health and CMV-seropositive. CDR3 nucleotide sequence: TGTGCCAGCAGTAGACCGGGACAGGGGGTCGCGGGACTCTCCTACGAGCAGTACTTC. Translation gives CASSRPGQGVAGLSYEQYF.